This T cell receptor beta chain was sequenced in a study of early T cells in non-severe SARS-CoV-2 infection. At the level of the study: RNA in bulk from unsorted whole blood was sequenced, and chains were unpaired.

TCRdb re-analysed the 5' RACE reads in MiXCR, keeping a single row per CDR3 protein. The sample records 80,000 to 95,000 distinct CDR3 sequences, 16% being singletons. This clonotype was seen ten or more times. Trimming stripped 1 base from V and 4 bases from J, with 10 bases between. CDR1 is LGHDT and CDR2 is YNNKEL in the germline V gene (reference sequence). CDR3 size: 14 residues. This TCR was recovered from an adult who was a healthcare worker with PCR-confirmed SARS-CoV-2 infection or an uninfected control (not recorded which). This sequence joins TRBV3-1 and TRBJ1-2; D may be TRBD1 (5 bases). The sequencing here drew on whole blood, taken at baseline. CDR3 in amino acids: CASSQALGVYGYTF. The CDR3 DNA reads TGTGCCAGCAGCCAAGCGTTAGGGGTCTATGGCTACACCTTC.